A selection of T cell receptor beta chains follows, all from one sample in a study of cytomegalovirus exposure and HLA in healthy donors. Profiled with immunoSEQ multiplex PCR; TCRdb holds only in-frame clones, not every one. The sample carries some 77,000 clones, roughly 85% recorded once. The sample consisted of PBMCs. These receptor sequences come from a man aged 25-45 years in good health and CMV-seronegative. The CDR3 runs from the conserved cysteine through the conserved F or W. Each record gives: V gene, CDR3 protein.

V: TRBV6-1
CDR3: CASTRTGWNTEAFF

V: TRBV5-1
CDR3: CASSLAPGSAEKLFF

V: TRBV27
CDR3: CASSFGTRSEGVLNF

V: TRBV19
CDR3: CASSERQENYGYTF

V: TRBV5-4
CDR3: CASSLSPSGGADTQYF

V: TRBV19
CDR3: CASSRGTGGTGELFF

V: TRBV2
CDR3: CASSGNSWTANTEAFF

V: TRBV28
CDR3: CASSLGAGTGNGYTF

V: TRBV7-6
CDR3: CASRGQGNEQFF

V: TRBV2
CDR3: CASSETGRGSKTQYF

V: TRBV14
CDR3: CASSPSGTVNSPLHF

V: TRBV7-9
CDR3: CASSLGQGHEQFF

V: TRBV5-6
CDR3: CASSFTSGETQYF

V: TRBV2
CDR3: CASRDFAASNQPQHF

V: TRBV5-6
CDR3: CASNLLAHYEQYF

V: TRBV18
CDR3: CASSPTGERTNEKLFF

V: TRBV9
CDR3: CASSPTSVSGSDEQFF

V: TRBV28
CDR3: CASSLSGNTGELFF

V: TRBV5-1
CDR3: CASGKTGASGPAIGYTF

V: TRBV7-9
CDR3: CASSSSRGANTGELFF

V: TRBV5-1
CDR3: CASSKDSGGIYAGQYF

V: TRBV6-1
CDR3: CASSDELREQFF

V: TRBV5-1
CDR3: CASSPWGGTGVDSPLHF

V: TRBV30
CDR3: CAWSVRGRPYEQYF

V: TRBV5-8
CDR3: CASSLMSETEAFF

V: TRBV18
CDR3: CASSPRGINEQFF

V: TRBV5-8
CDR3: CASSLLSDTQYF

V: TRBV29-1
CDR3: CSVEAGLGEKLFF

V: TRBV6-5
CDR3: CASRHTQGANSPLHF

V: TRBV14
CDR3: CASSRQTSYNEQFF

V: TRBV6-5
CDR3: CASSSTGTGGNEQYF

V: TRBV10-3
CDR3: CAISESDYGYTF

V: TRBV7-2
CDR3: CASSLWDRGLGEAFF

V: TRBV5-4
CDR3: CASSLRDRGMSGELFF

V: TRBV5-4
CDR3: CASSPLTGTYGYTF

V: TRBV30
CDR3: CAWSRGFSYGYTF

V: TRBV28
CDR3: CASSLWDRGGGYTF

V: TRBV7-2
CDR3: CASSLEKAGGHEQYF

V: TRBV30
CDR3: CAWDFNTEAFF

V: TRBV5-6
CDR3: CASRSPGLASETQYF

V: TRBV5-4
CDR3: CASSLWGGETQYF

V: TRBV19
CDR3: CASSNLTGRNQPQHF

V: TRBV6-5
CDR3: CASSYPTQGTDTQYF